This is a list of T cell receptor beta chains from one sample in a study of T cells after posttransplantation cyclophosphamide. Assay: immunoSEQ multiplex PCR; the TCRdb copy retains only in-frame clones and omits some. The table lists more than 20,000 clones, roughly 88% of them singletons. The sample was PBMCs. These receptors originate from a woman aged 60-75 years with a blood cancer, CMV-positive, and with a related stem cell donor. CDR3s include the opening cysteine and the closing phenylalanine or tryptophan. A D gene is named only where the DNA matches it firmly.

V: TRBV5-1
D: NA
CDR3: CASSLLPSPDTQYF

V: TRBV7-8
D: NA
CDR3: CASSFRHKTGIISYEQYF

V: TRBV10-3
D: NA
CDR3: CAISGAGDNQPQHF

V: TRBV9
D: TRBD2
CDR3: CASSVGSSGNYNEQFF

V: TRBV2
D: NA
CDR3: CASTQWEGMAQHF

V: TRBV7-6
D: TRBD2
CDR3: CASSLDSGGYNEQFF

V: TRBV4-1
D: TRBD2
CDR3: CASSPRTSGSFDYEQYF

V: TRBV2
D: TRBD1
CDR3: CATGTALNTEAFF

V: TRBV10-3
D: TRBD2
CDR3: CASGTSGGYNEQFF

V: TRBV19
D: NA
CDR3: CASSIDSPKGGLQPQHF

V: TRBV6-1
D: TRBD1
CDR3: CASSPGTGLEQYF

V: TRBV30
D: TRBD2
CDR3: CAWRGLAGRSYEQYF

V: TRBV11-2
D: TRBD2
CDR3: CASSALPGREGYNEQFF

V: TRBV25-1
D: TRBD2
CDR3: CASSGAFGERGGETQYF

V: TRBV5-1
D: TRBD1
CDR3: CASRGQASMNTEAFF

V: TRBV6-6
D: NA
CDR3: CASIGSTDTQYF

V: TRBV2
D: NA
CDR3: CASSRRPGRSNQPQHF